This T cell receptor beta chain was identified in a study of blood T cell repertoires in COVID-19. Under the authors' procedure: From reference gene primer amplification, estimates of nucleated cell counts were derived. Assay used: immunoSEQ multiplex PCR; TCRdb lists only in-frame clones, some missing. V and J calls and clone size follow that table, whereas D and trimming were derived from the DNA. Here the sample spans a few hundred thousand clones, over 75% being singletons. Enrolled through a virtual design, the participants were between roughly 18 and 100 years of age and came from 24 US areas. V lost 7 bases and J 6 bases, leaving 22 bases between the germline ends. The V gene's germline CDR1 is MNHEY and CDR2 SVGAGI. This CDR3 spans 15 amino acids.

The rearrangement joins TRBV6-5 to TRBJ2-7, with D possibly TRBD1 on 6 matching bases. This sequence originates from a middle-aged man in a cohort exposed to, infected with or recovered from COVID-19 (not recorded which). Sequencing was carried out using PBMCs or T cells enriched from blood (not recorded which). CDR3 sequence: CASTSGTTSRGEQYF. The CDR3 nucleotides are TGTGCCAGCACCTCCGGGACAACGAGTCGGGGCGAGCAGTACTTC.